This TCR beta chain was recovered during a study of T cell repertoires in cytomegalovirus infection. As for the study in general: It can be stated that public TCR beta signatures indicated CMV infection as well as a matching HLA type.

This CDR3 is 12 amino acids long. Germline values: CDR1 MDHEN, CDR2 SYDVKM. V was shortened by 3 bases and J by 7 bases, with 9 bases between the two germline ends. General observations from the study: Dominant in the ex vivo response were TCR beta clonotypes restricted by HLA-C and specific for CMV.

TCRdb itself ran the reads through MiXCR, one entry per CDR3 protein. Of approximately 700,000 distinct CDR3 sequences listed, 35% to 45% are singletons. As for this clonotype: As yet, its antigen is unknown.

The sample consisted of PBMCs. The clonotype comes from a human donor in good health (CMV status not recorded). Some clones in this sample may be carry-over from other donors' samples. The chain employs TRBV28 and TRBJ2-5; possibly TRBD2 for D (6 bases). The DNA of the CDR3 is TGTGCCAGCAGTTTCTTCGGGGGGACCCAGTACTTC. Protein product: CASSFFGGTQYF.